Listed below are T cell receptor beta chains from one sample, sequenced in a study of T cells after yellow fever vaccination. TCRdb analysed the 5' RACE reads with MiXCR anew, one entry per CDR3 protein. The sample has some 160,000 distinct CDR3 sequences; around 8.5% are singletons. Sequencing used CD8+ T cells sorted from PBMCs, obtained 45 days after the yellow fever booster vaccination. The receptor set was obtained from a man aged 18 to 30 who received the YFV17D yellow fever vaccine. CDR3s include the opening cysteine and the closing phenylalanine or tryptophan. A D gene is named only where the DNA matches it firmly. Only some rows state a clone size, as once, few, many or a class for expanded clones.

CDR3aa: CSVARGYTEAFF
CDR3nt: TGCAGCGTTGCAAGGGGTTACACTGAAGCTTTCTTT
v_gene: TRBV29-1
d_gene: .
j_gene: TRBJ1-1
abundance: few

CDR3aa: CASSRGSSYEQYF
CDR3nt: TGTGCCAGCAGCCGAGGTAGCTCCTACGAGCAGTACTTC
v_gene: TRBV7-9
d_gene: .
j_gene: TRBJ2-7
abundance: .

CDR3aa: CASSLGPSGGTDTQYF
CDR3nt: TGTGCCAGCAGCTTAGGACCTAGCGGGGGCACAGATACGCAGTATTTT
v_gene: TRBV7-6
d_gene: TRBD2
j_gene: TRBJ2-3
abundance: many

CDR3aa: CATSRDLGSRQPQHF
CDR3nt: TGTGCCACCAGCAGAGATCTAGGGTCTCGGCAGCCCCAGCATTTT
v_gene: TRBV15
d_gene: .
j_gene: TRBJ1-5
abundance: .

CDR3aa: CASSLFGEKLFF
CDR3nt: TGCGCCAGCAGCTTGTTCGGGGAAAAACTGTTTTTT
v_gene: TRBV5-1
d_gene: .
j_gene: TRBJ1-4
abundance: .

CDR3aa: CASSRGHNQPQHF
CDR3nt: TGTGCCAGTAGTCGGGGGCACAATCAGCCCCAGCATTTT
v_gene: TRBV19
d_gene: .
j_gene: TRBJ1-5
abundance: .

CDR3aa: CAISEPSGGVTDTQYF
CDR3nt: TGTGCCATCAGTGAGCCAAGCGGGGGGGTCACAGATACGCAGTATTTT
v_gene: TRBV10-3
d_gene: TRBD2
j_gene: TRBJ2-3
abundance: many

CDR3aa: CASSLGTTNPPQYF
CDR3nt: TGTGCCAGCAGTCTCGGGACCACCAACCCTCCGCAGTATTTT
v_gene: TRBV28
d_gene: .
j_gene: TRBJ2-3
abundance: many

CDR3aa: CASSTRQGVTDTQYF
CDR3nt: TGTGCCAGCAGTACCCGACAGGGGGTTACAGATACGCAGTATTTT
v_gene: TRBV6-1
d_gene: TRBD1
j_gene: TRBJ2-3
abundance: few

CDR3aa: CASSLVPGGANEQFF
CDR3nt: TGTGCCAGCAGCTTAGTTCCCGGGGGGGCGAATGAGCAGTTCTTC
v_gene: TRBV7-2
d_gene: TRBD2
j_gene: TRBJ2-1
abundance: few

CDR3aa: CAISERQGPYNEQFF
CDR3nt: TGTGCCATCAGTGAGAGACAGGGGCCATACAATGAGCAGTTCTTC
v_gene: TRBV10-3
d_gene: TRBD1
j_gene: TRBJ2-1
abundance: few

CDR3aa: CASSFGNQPQHF
CDR3nt: TGTGCCAGCAGCTTTGGGAATCAGCCCCAGCATTTT
v_gene: TRBV7-9
d_gene: .
j_gene: TRBJ1-5
abundance: .

CDR3aa: CASSLDSDRKGTEAFF
CDR3nt: TGCGCCAGCAGCTTGGATTCAGACCGGAAGGGCACTGAAGCTTTCTTT
v_gene: TRBV5-1
d_gene: .
j_gene: TRBJ1-1
abundance: few

CDR3aa: CASSLVTGANYGYTF
CDR3nt: TGCGCCAGCAGCTTGGTTACAGGGGCTAACTATGGCTACACCTTC
v_gene: TRBV5-1
d_gene: TRBD1
j_gene: TRBJ1-2
abundance: few